The clone carrying this TCR beta chain occurred many times. The data derive from a study of metastatic and nonmetastatic thyroid tumors. Study-wide context: From malignant and benign thyroid patients, repertoires in blood and in tumor or nodule tissue were compared.

This CDR3 contains 13 residues. Germline lookup yields CDR1 SGHTA and CDR2 FQGTGA. Trimming removed 3 bases from V and 5 bases from J, with 11 bases in between. Patients had received no treatment of any kind before thyroid surgery. TCRdb ran MiXCR on the PCR reads. The data hold roughly 64,000 clones, with 4% to 4.5% observed a single time. Sequenced sample: blood. This receptor was obtained from a female donor with papillary thyroid cancer or a benign thyroid nodule (not recorded which). Some clones in this sample may be carry-over from other donors' samples. The chain links TRBV7-3 to TRBJ2-7; D may be TRBD2 (6 bases). The CDR3 protein is CASSLAGTHEQYF. The CDR3 bases are TGTGCCAGCAGCTTGGCGGGAACTCACGAGCAGTACTTC.